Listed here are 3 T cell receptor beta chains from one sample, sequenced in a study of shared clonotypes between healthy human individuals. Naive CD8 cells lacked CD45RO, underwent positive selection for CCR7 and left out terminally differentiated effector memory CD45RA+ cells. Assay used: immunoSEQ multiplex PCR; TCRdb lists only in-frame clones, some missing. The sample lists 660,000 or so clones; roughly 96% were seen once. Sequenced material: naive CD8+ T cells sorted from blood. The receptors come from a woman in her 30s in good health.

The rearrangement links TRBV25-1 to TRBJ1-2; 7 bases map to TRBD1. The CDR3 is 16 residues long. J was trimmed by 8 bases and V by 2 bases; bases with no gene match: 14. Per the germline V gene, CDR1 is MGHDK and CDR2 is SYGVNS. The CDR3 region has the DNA TGTGCCAGCAGTGAAGAGCAGGGGGTCCGAACGGGCGGCTACACCTTC. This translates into CASSEEQGVRTGGYTF.

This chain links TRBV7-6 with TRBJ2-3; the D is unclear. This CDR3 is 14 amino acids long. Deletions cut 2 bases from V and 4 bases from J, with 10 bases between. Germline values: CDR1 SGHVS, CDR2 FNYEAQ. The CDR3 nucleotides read TGTGCCAGCAGCTTATTGGCCTCTTCAGATACGCAGTATTTT. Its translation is CASSLLASSDTQYF.

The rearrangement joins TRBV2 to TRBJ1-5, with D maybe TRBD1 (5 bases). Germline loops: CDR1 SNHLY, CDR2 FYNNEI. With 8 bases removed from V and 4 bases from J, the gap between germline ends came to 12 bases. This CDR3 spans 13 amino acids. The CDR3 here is CASGDDRNQPQHF. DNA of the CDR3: TGTGCCAGCGGGGATGACAGAAATCAGCCCCAGCATTTT.